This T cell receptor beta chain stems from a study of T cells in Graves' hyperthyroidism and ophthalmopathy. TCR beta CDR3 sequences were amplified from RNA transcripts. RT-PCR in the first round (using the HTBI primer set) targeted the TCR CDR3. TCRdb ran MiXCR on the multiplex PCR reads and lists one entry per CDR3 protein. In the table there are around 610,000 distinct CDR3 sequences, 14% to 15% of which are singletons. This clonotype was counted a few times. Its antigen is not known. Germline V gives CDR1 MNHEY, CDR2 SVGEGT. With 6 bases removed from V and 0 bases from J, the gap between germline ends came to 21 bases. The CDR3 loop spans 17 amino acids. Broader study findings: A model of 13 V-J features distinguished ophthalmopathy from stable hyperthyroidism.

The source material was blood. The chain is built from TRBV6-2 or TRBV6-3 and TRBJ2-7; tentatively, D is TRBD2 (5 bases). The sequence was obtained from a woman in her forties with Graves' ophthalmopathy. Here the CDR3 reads CASSQDKGAPSSYEQYF. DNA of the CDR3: TGTGCCAGCAGCCAAGATAAGGGAGCGCCTAGCTCCTACGAGCAGTACTTC.